This T cell receptor beta chain was sequenced for a study of blood T cell repertoires in COVID-19 (dated by TCRdb to the early 2020s). About the study as a whole: Collaborator samples came from the United States, Italy and Spain and covered acute and convalescent phases of COVID-19. The material from the prospective study consisted of cDNA or gDNA derived from T cells, B-cell-depleted T cells, or PBMCs. Subjects who had been exposed to COVID-19, were actively infected with it, or had recovered from it provided the deeply sampled blood TCRbeta repertoires that made up the dataset. A freely available public database, intended as a resource for researchers studying the immune response to SARS-CoV-2, is where the repertoires were released. The samples were drawn from two sources: the first 160 participants of the ongoing ImmuneRACE study, and 1,000 to 1,500 subjects contributed by 6 global collaborators. Sample metadata almost always included a de-identified subject ID, COVID-19 status, age in years and sex. Where available, HLA class I and class II types were obtained from metadata supplied by the sample provider rather than from assay-based typing. Broad study findings and their caveats: Clinical and demographic metadata were provided uncurated, with the amount varying by source and participant.

The germline V gene specifies SQVTM as CDR1 and ANQGSEA as CDR2. The junction shows trimming of 3 bases on V and 0 bases on J, plus 13 bases between the germline ends. The CDR3 spans 15 residues, from the cysteine through the phenylalanine. Kept here is only the CDR3 DNA, which spans 45 bases and is read in frame from base 1. TCRbeta CDR3 regions were amplified from genomic DNA by means of the immunoSEQ Assay, a bias-controlled multiplex PCR. Per the source publication's procedure: The number of nucleated cells in each sample was estimated from the amplification of reference gene primers within the assay. Sequence reads were collapsed and filtered to measure the absolute abundance of every unique TCRbeta CDR3 rearrangement. For each sample, productive Simpson clonality was calculated by taking the square root of Simpson's diversity index across productive rearrangements. What TCRdb holds here is the immuneACCESS table cut down to in-frame rearrangements. Part of the clones is not present; checked against another copy, under half of the missing clones reflect an unresolved V gene, and the others are unexplained. V and J calls and clone size follow that table, whereas D and trimming were derived from the DNA. The sample table records 100,000 to 150,000 clones; 88% of these occur just once. The ten largest make up 1.2% of the sample.

Whole blood was collected in K2EDTA tubes by collaborating institutions according to the institutions' own protocols. Collaborator samples were shipped for TCRbeta analysis as frozen whole blood, isolated PBMCs, or DNA extracted from either sample type. Comments on this clone: Its antigen target is currently unknown. The sample holds no much larger clone one base away, and base qualities are not on file.

The chain couples TRBV29-1 to TRBJ2-3; no D gene is confidently identified. This receptor was identified in a woman aged 80 or over with acute or convalescent COVID-19. Sample: peripheral blood. For the CDR3, the sequence is CSVDKLPRSTDTQYF. The DNA reads TGCAGCGTTGACAAACTCCCTCGGAGCACAGATACGCAGTATTTT.